This paragraph reports one TCR beta chain. These data come from a study of T cell changes during pregnancy in multiple sclerosis. This CDR3 region has 14 residues. The germline CDR1 and CDR2 sequences are LNHDA and SQIVND (reference sequence). Trimming stripped 8 bases from V and 1 base from J, with 12 bases between. Sequenced by immunoSEQ multiplex PCR; TCRdb stores in-frame clones only, minus some. The repertoire includes about 110,000 clones, roughly nine tenths of them detected once, and 1.5% sits in the top ten. Specimen: peripheral blood, collected in the third trimester of pregnancy. This clonotype was obtained from a female donor with multiple sclerosis, enrolled in a pregnancy study. This sequence joins TRBV19 and TRBJ1-5; tentatively, D is TRBD1 (6 bases). CDR3 bases: TGTGCCAGTTTTTTACAGGGAAGCAATCAGCCCCAGCATTTT. Protein: CASFLQGSNQPQHF.